This TCR beta chain originates from a study of blood T cell repertoires in COVID-19. Overall study context: The study drew acute and convalescent COVID-19 samples from the United States, Italy and Spain. Nucleic acid was either cDNA or gDNA, and it came from T cells, B-cell-depleted T cells, or PBMCs.

The CDR3 consists of 14 residues. V gave up 0 bases and J gave up 0 bases, with 5 bases separating them. Germline-derived CDR1 and CDR2 are MNHEY and SVGAGI. In the authors' methods: Reference gene primer amplification in the assay estimated nucleated cell counts. Generated by immunoSEQ multiplex PCR, the TCRdb table keeps only in-frame clones and is missing some. V and J calls and clone size are as listed in that table; D and trimming were resolved from the DNA. The repertoire holds about 250,000 clones, with 84% as singletons. The chain links TRBV6-5 to TRBJ2-5, with D uncertain. The receptor comes from a woman between 35 and 50 years old who had recovered from COVID-19. Sequencing used peripheral blood. The CDR3 loop is CASSYSRNQETQYF. The DNA for the CDR3 is TGTGCCAGCAGTTACTCGAGAAACCAAGAGACCCAGTACTTC.